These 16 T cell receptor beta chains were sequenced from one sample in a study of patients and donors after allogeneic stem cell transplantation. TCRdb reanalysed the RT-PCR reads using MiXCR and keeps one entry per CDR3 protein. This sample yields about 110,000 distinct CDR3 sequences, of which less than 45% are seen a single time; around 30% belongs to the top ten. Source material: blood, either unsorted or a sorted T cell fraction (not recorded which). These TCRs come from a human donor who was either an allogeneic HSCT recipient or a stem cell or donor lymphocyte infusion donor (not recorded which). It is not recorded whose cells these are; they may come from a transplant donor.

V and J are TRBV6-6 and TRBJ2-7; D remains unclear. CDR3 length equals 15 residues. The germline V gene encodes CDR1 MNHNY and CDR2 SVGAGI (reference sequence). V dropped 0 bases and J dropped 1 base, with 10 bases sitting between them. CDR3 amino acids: CASSYSGSGSYEQYF. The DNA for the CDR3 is TGTGCCAGCAGTTACTCGGGTAGTGGGTCCTACGAGCAGTACTTC.

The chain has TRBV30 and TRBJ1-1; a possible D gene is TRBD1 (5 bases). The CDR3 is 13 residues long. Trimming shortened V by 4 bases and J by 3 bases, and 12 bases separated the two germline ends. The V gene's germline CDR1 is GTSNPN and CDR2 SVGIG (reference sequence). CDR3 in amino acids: CAWMRDGDTEAFF. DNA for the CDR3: TGTGCCTGGATGAGGGACGGCGACACTGAAGCTTTCTTT.

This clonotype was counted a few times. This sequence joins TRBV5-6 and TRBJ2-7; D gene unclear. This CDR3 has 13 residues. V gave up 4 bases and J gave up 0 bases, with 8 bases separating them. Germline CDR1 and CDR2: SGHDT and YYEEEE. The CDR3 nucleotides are TGTGCCAGCAGCCGCTGGTCCTCCTACGAGCAGTACTTC. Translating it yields CASSRWSSYEQYF.

The CDR3: CATSDGQPGDYGYTF. Written as DNA, the CDR3 is TGTGCCACCAGTGATGGTCAACCCGGGGACTATGGCTACACCTTC. The chain is built from TRBV24-1 and TRBJ1-2; D gene unclear. Germline CDR1 is KGHDR and CDR2 is SFDVKD. The CDR3 is 15 amino acids. V lost 3 bases to trimming and J lost 3 bases, with 13 bases between them.

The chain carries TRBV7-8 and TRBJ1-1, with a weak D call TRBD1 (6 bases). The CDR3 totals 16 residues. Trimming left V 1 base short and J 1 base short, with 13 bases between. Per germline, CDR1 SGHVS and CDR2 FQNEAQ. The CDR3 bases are TGTGCCAGCAGCTTAGGGCGGGGGCGAGGGAACACTGAAGCTTTCTTT. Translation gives CASSLGRGRGNTEAFF.

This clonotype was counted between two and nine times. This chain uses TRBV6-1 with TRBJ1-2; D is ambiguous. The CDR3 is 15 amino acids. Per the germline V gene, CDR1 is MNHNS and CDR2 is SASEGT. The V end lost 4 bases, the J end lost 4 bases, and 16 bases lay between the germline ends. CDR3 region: CASSAGELIFYGYTF. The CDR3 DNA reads TGTGCCAGCAGTGCGGGAGAATTGATCTTCTATGGCTACACCTTC.

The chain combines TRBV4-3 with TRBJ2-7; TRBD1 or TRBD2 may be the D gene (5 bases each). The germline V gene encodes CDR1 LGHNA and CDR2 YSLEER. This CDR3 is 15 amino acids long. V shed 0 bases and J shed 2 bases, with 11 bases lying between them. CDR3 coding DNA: TGCGCCAGCAGCCAAGATTATTCGGGACCCTACGAGCAGTACTTC. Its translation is CASSQDYSGPYEQYF.

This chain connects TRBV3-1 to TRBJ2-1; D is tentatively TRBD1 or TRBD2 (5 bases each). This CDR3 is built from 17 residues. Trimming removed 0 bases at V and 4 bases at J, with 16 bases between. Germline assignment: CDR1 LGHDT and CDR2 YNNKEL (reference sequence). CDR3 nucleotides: TGTGCCAGCAGCCAAGATCCTCTAGAGGGGAGTTACAATGAGCAGTTCTTC. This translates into CASSQDPLEGSYNEQFF.

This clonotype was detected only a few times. The CDR3 DNA reads as TGTGCCAGCAGTTACAGACGGGGCGGGAGGGCCTACAATGAGCAGTTCTTC. This translates into CASSYRRGGRAYNEQFF. The chain couples TRBV6-2 or TRBV6-3 to TRBJ2-1; 9 nucleotides agree with TRBD2. This CDR3 is built from 17 residues. J lost 2 bases, V lost 2 bases, and 7 bases had no gene match. Germline lookup yields CDR1 MNHEY and CDR2 SVGEGT.

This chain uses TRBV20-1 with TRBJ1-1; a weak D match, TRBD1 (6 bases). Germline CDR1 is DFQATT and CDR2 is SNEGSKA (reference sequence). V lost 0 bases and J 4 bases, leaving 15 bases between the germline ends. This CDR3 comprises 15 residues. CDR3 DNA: TGCAGTGCTAGAGATCTAACGGGGGGCCTCACTGAAGCTTTCTTT. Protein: CSARDLTGGLTEAFF.

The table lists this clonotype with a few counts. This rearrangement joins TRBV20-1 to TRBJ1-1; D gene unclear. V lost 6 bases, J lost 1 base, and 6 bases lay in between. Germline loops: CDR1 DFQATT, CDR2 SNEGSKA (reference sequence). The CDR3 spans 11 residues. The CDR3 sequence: CSALKNTEAFF. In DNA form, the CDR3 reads TGCAGTGCGCTGAAGAACACTGAAGCTTTCTTT.

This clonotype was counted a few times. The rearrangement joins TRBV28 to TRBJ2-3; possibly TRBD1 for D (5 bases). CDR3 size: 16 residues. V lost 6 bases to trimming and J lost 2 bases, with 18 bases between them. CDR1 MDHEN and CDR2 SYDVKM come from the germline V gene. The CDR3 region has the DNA TGTGCCAGCAGATCCCCTGGGGCCCTACTCACAGATACGCAGTATTTT. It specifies CASRSPGALLTDTQYF. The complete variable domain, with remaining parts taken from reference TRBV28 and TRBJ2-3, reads DVKVTQSSRYLVKRTGEKVFLECVQDMDHENMFWYRQDPGLGLRLIYFSYDVKMKEKGDIPEGYSVSREKKERFSLILESASTNQTSMYLCASRSPGALLTDTQYFGPGTRLTVL.

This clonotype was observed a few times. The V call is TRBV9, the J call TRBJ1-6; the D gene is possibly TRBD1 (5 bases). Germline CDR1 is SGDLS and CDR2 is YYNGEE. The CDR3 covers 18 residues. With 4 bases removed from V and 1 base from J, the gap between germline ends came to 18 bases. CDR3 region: CASSPPWDVLSYNSPLHF. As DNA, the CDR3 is TGTGCCAGCAGCCCCCCTTGGGACGTCCTGTCCTATAATTCACCCCTCCACTTT.

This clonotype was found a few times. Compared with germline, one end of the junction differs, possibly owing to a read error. The CDR3 sequence: CASSHFGGQELFF. The CDR3 nucleotides are TGTGCTAGCAGCCATTTCGGAGGCCAAGAGCTGTTTTTT. The chain employs TRBV7-7 and TRBJ2-2; possible D gene TRBD2, 5 bases. The CDR3 sequence is 13 residues long. From germline, CDR1 is SSHAT and CDR2 FNYEAQ (reference sequence).

CDR3 region: CAISRGNEQFF. Written as DNA, the CDR3 is TGTGCCATCAGTCGGGGGAATGAGCAGTTCTTC. V usage is TRBV10-3 and J usage is TRBJ2-1; possible D gene TRBD2, 6 bases. Trimming removed 5 bases at V and 7 bases at J, with 6 bases between. Germline V CDR1 and CDR2: ENHRY, SYGVKD. CDR3 size: 11 residues.

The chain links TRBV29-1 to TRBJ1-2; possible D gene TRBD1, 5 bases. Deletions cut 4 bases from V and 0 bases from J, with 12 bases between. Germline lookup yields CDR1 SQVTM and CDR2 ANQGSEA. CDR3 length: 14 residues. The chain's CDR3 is CSVAKGLSNYGYTF. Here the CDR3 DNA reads TGCAGCGTTGCGAAGGGACTTTCTAACTATGGCTACACCTTC.